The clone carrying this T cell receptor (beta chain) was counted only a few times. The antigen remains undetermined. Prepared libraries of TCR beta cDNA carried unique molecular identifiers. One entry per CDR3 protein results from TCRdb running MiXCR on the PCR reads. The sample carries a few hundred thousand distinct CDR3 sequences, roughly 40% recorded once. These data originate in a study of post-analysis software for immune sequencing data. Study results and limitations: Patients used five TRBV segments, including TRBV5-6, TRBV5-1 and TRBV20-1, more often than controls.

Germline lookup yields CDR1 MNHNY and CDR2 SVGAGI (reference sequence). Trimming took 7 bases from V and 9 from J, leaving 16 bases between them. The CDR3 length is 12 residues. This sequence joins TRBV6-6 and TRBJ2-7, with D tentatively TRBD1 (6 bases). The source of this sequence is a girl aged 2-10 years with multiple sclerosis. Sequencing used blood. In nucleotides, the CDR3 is TGTGCCAGCAATTCGGGGATGACAGGGCAGTACTTC. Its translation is CASNSGMTGQYF.